Sequencing of this TCR beta chain was carried out in a study of identical twins. Findings and caveats of the study: Low generation-probability sequences were in excess among twin-shared out-of-frame alpha sequences. Twins showed weaker excess sharing in their beta out-of-frame sequences.

Remarks on this clonotype: What it binds is unknown.

TCRdb recomputed calls from the 5' RACE reads with MiXCR, one row per CDR3 protein. The sample holds around 960,000 distinct CDR3 sequences, roughly an eighth seen once. The data also belong to a second study, concerning yellow fever vaccine responses in identical twins.

Sequencing input: PBMCs. The clonotype originates from a woman under 30 in good health.

CDR3 residues: CASSSADREGYGYTF. DNA of the CDR3: TGTGCCAGCAGCTCCGCGGACAGGGAGGGCTATGGCTACACCTTC. This chain connects TRBV12-3 or TRBV12-4 to TRBJ1-2; TRBD1 matches at 8 bases. V gave up 6 bases and J gave up 4 bases; unmatched junction bases: 10. The CDR3 contains 15 residues.